This T cell receptor (beta chain) was obtained from a study of T-cell memory formation after mild COVID-19. Study-wide background: TCR clusters were largely donor specific. The study's findings and limits: For contracting clones, CD4+ ones sat mainly in CM and EM, CD8+ in EMRA. Cross-reactive memory seemingly joined, as some responding clones were found in pre-infection memory.

TCRdb independently ran MiXCR on the 5' RACE reads; one entry per CDR3 protein. Among about 250,000 distinct CDR3 sequences listed, around 15% were seen once. This clonotype was counted once. Its cognate antigen is unknown. Between the trimmed V and J ends, which lost 3 bases and 12 bases, there was a span of 6 bases. Germline V CDR1 and CDR2: SEHNR, FQNEAQ (reference sequence). The CDR3 extends over 11 amino acids. Sequencing input: PBMCs or a T cell subset sorted from them (not recorded which). This TCR was recovered from a man between 18 and 35 years old who had mild COVID-19 (a few samples of this study predate the infection). Cell type and time point are not known. This chain connects TRBV7-9 to TRBJ1-6; D gene uncertain. In DNA, the CDR3 is TGTGCCAGCAGCTTTGCGGAACCCCTCCACTTT. It translates to CASSFAEPLHF.